This T cell receptor beta chain is drawn from a study of shared clonotypes between healthy human individuals. Sequencing used immunoSEQ multiplex PCR; TCRdb keeps in-frame clones, though not all of them. This sample has roughly 1,600,000 clones, with around 98.5% found just once. V dropped 5 bases and J dropped 0 bases, with 22 bases sitting between them. Germline V CDR1 and CDR2: SGHVS, FNYEAQ. The CDR3 is 18 residues long. Sequenced sample: naive CD4+ T cells sorted from blood. Subset here: CD45RA+ positively selected. This TCR was recovered from a man aged 25 to 40 in good health. The rearrangement links TRBV7-6 to TRBJ1-2; D is ambiguous. CDR3 bases: TGTGCCAGCAGCCCAACTCTTCGCGCAGTCTACCCTAACTATGGCTACACCTTC. Translated, it gives CASSPTLRAVYPNYGYTF.